Reported below is one T cell receptor beta chain. Its specificity is unknown. This sample is part of a study of shared clonotypes between healthy human individuals. Whole-study results and caveats: The naive CD4 repertoires of a handful of donors were compared, and approximately 4.5% of clonotypes were shared.

Sequenced by immunoSEQ multiplex PCR; TCRdb stores in-frame clones only, minus some. The sample includes around 2.5 million clones, approximately 93% of them seen just once. Trimming pared 3 bases from V and 8 bases from J, leaving 10 bases between. Germline V gives CDR1 DFQATT, CDR2 SNEGSKA (reference sequence). The CDR3 extends over 11 amino acids. The TCR comes from a man younger than 35 in good health. Some clones in this sample may be carry-over from other donors' samples. The rearrangement links TRBV20-1 to TRBJ1-2; D is uncertain. Source material: naive CD4+ T cells from PBMCs. The sample's subset: CD45RA+ positively selected. CDR3 DNA: TGCAGTGCTAGCGAGACCCCCGGCTACACCTTC. Encoded protein: CSASETPGYTF.